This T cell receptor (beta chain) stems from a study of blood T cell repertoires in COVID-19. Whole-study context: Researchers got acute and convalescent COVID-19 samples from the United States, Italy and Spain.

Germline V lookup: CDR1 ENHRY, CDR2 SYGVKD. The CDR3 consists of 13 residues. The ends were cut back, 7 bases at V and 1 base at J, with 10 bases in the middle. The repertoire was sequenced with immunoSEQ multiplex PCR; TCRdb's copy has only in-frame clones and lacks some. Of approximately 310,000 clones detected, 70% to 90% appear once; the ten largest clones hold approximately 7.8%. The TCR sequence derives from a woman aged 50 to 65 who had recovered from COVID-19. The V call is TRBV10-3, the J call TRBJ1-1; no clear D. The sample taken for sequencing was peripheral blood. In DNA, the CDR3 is TGTGCCATCATGAGAGAGTGGAACACTGAAGCTTTCTTT. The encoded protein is CAIMREWNTEAFF.